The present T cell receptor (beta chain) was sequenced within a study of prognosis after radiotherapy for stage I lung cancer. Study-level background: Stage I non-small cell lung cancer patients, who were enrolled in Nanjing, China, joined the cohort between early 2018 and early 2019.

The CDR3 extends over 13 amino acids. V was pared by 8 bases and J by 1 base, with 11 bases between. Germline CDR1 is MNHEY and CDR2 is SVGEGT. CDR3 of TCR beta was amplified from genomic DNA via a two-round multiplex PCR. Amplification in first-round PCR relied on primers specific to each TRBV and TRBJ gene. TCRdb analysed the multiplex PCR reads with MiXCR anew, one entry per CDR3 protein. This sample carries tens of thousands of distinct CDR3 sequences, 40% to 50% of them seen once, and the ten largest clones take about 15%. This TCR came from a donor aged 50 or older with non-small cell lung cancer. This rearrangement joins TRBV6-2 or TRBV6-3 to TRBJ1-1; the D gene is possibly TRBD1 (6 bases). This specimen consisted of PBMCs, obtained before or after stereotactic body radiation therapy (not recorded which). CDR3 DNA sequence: TGTGCCAGCGGAGAGGGGGGGAACACTGAAGCTTTCTTT. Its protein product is CASGEGGNTEAFF.